These 15 T cell receptor beta chains were all obtained from the same sample, sequenced in a study of radiotherapy plus CTLA-4 blockade in lung cancer. Profiling relied on immunoSEQ multiplex PCR, and the TCRdb table lists in-frame clones only, not all of them. The sample lists 40,000 to 60,000 clones; about 81% were seen once. Sequenced material: peripheral blood, taken from a patient treated with radiotherapy plus ipilimumab. Receptor source: a human donor with non-small cell lung cancer who had stable disease on radiotherapy plus ipilimumab.

The chain carries TRBV9 and TRBJ2-7, with 13 positions matching TRBD2. Germline V gene sequence: CDR1 SGDLS, CDR2 YYNGEE. The CDR3 has 14 amino acids. Trimming at V came to 3 bases and at J to 7 bases, leaving 4 bases not matched to a gene. The CDR3 bases are TGTGCCAGCAGCGGGACTAGCGGGAGCAAGGAGCAGTACTTC. Translation gives CASSGTSGSKEQYF.

The rearrangement uses TRBV7-9 and TRBJ1-6; tentative D call: TRBD1 (6 bases). CDR1 is SEHNR, CDR2 FQNEAQ, per germline (reference sequence). This CDR3 comprises 16 residues. V lost 5 bases to trimming and J lost 9 bases, with 20 bases between them. CDR3 region: CASSRTTGTGGSPLHF. CDR3 bases: TGTGCCAGCAGCCGAACTACAGGGACCGGTGGTTCACCCCTCCACTTT. The whole variable domain, remainder taken from reference TRBV7-9 and TRBJ1-6, is DTGVSQNPRHKITKRGQNVTFRCDPISEHNRLYWYRQTLGQGPEFLTYFQNEAQLEKSRLLSDRFSAERPKGSFSTLEIQRTEQGDSAMYLCASSRTTGTGGSPLHFGNGTRLTVT.

This rearrangement joins TRBV7-9 to TRBJ1-1; D call uncertain. The V gene lost 1 base and the J gene lost 11 bases, with 17 bases spanning the gap. The CDR3 sequence is 14 residues long. CDR1 and CDR2 (germline): SEHNR, FQNEAQ (reference sequence). CDR3 DNA: TGTGCCAGCAGCTTAGGAGCAGTCTCCGTGGAGGCTTTCTTT. This gives the protein CASSLGAVSVEAFF.

This chain connects TRBV2 to TRBJ1-1, with 7 bases that match TRBD1. This CDR3 comprises 14 residues. The junction had 5 bases not matched to a gene; V was cut back by 6 bases and J by 1 base. Germline V gene data show CDR1 as SNHLY and CDR2 as FYNNEI. The CDR3 coding sequence is TGTGCCAGCAGCAACCGGGACAGGAACACTGAAGCTTTCTTT. Translated, it gives CASSNRDRNTEAFF.

The gene calls are TRBV25-1 and TRBJ1-3, with D tentatively TRBD1 (6 bases). Germline V gene lookup returns CDR1 MGHDK and CDR2 SYGVNS. V lost 2 bases, J lost 5 bases, and 7 bases lay in between. The CDR3 length is 13 residues. This chain's CDR3 is CASSEQGRNTIYF. The CDR3 region has the DNA TGTGCCAGCAGTGAACAGGGGAGAAACACCATATATTTT.

The chain joins TRBV19 to TRBJ2-5, with 10 bases matching TRBD1. Germline CDR1 and CDR2: LNHDA and SQIVND (reference sequence). The CDR3 is 16 residues long. J was trimmed by 1 base and V by 1 base; bases with no gene match: 3. CDR3: CASSIAGTGAQETQYF. The CDR3 DNA reads TGTGCCAGTAGTATAGCCGGGACAGGGGCCCAAGAGACCCAGTACTTC.

The chain uses TRBV7-6 and TRBJ2-1; 10 nucleotides line up with TRBD2. CDR3 length equals 17 residues. Per the germline V gene, CDR1 is SGHVS and CDR2 is FNYEAQ. J was trimmed by 0 bases and V by 1 base; bases with no gene match: 3. The CDR3 DNA is TGTGCCAGCAGCTTAGAATCTAGCGGGAGCTCCTACAATGAGCAGTTCTTC. As protein: CASSLESSGSSYNEQFF.

V and J are TRBV15 and TRBJ2-6; the D gene is possibly TRBD2 (6 bases). CDR1 is LNHNV and CDR2 is YYDKDF in the germline V gene (reference sequence). Trimming stripped 1 base from V and 3 bases from J, with 16 bases between. The CDR3 runs 18 residues. CDR3 in amino acids: CATSRVWAMGGGANVLTF. DNA for the CDR3: TGTGCCACCAGCAGAGTTTGGGCTATGGGAGGTGGGGCCAACGTCCTGACTTTC.

The chain recombines TRBV25-1 with TRBJ2-4; D might be TRBD2 (5 bases). The germline gives CDR1 MGHDK, CDR2 SYGVNS. Deletions cut 6 bases from V and 1 base from J, with 13 bases between. The CDR3 sequence is 15 residues long. This chain's CDR3 is CASSNSGEAKNIQYF. The CDR3, as DNA: TGTGCCAGCAGCAACTCTGGGGAGGCCAAAAACATTCAGTACTTC.

The J gene is TRBJ2-7, the V gene TRBV21-1; the DNA was not compared with TRBD2, the D call given in the table. TRBV21-1 is termed a pseudogene. This CDR3 is built from 12 residues. Written as DNA, the CDR3 is TGTGCCAGCAGCAAATGGCCGAACCGGGTTACCTTC. Translating it yields CASSKWPNRVTF.

This clone came up once. The J gene is TRBJ1-4, the V gene TRBV18, with 7 bases lining up with TRBD1. This CDR3 region has 14 residues. Germline loops: CDR1 KGHSH, CDR2 LQKENI. Trimming cost V 5 bases and J 2 bases; bases outside gene matches: 2. The CDR3 loop is CASSVDRTNEKLFF. CDR3 nucleotide sequence: TGTGCCAGCTCAGTGGACAGGACTAATGAAAAACTGTTTTTT.

The chain carries TRBV19 and TRBJ2-6; 9 nucleotides match TRBD2. V lost 7 bases to trimming and J lost 9 bases; unmatched junction nucleotides: 16. This CDR3 comprises 17 residues. Germline V gives CDR1 LNHDA, CDR2 SQIVND (reference sequence). This CDR3 reads CASIVGREGPEDNVLTF. Here the CDR3 DNA reads TGTGCCAGTATTGTTGGGCGGGAGGGCCCGGAGGACAACGTCCTGACTTTC.

V is TRBV9 and J is TRBJ1-1, with D perhaps TRBD1 (5 bases). V was cut by 0 bases and J by 4 bases, with 10 bases left in between. This CDR3 has 14 amino acids. CDR1 is SGDLS, CDR2 YYNGEE, per germline. As DNA, the CDR3 is TGTGCCAGCAGCGTAGCTTCGGGGGGCACTGAAGCTTTCTTT. Its translation: CASSVASGGTEAFF.

J is TRBJ2-3 and V is TRBV30; 8 nucleotides line up with TRBD2. CDR1 is GTSNPN, CDR2 SVGIG, per germline (reference sequence). The J segment lost 3 bases and the V segment lost 4 bases, leaving 6 bases of the junction unmatched. The CDR3 runs to 14 residues. The CDR3 region is CAWKWPSGTDTQYF. DNA for the CDR3: TGTGCCTGGAAGTGGCCTAGCGGGACAGATACGCAGTATTTT. Variable domain in full (rest from reference TRBV30 and TRBJ2-3): SQTIHQWPATLVQPVGSPLSLECTVEGTSNPNLYWYRQAAGRGLQLLFYSVGIGQISSEVPQNLSASRPQDRQFILSSKKLLLSDSGFYLCAWKWPSGTDTQYFGPGTRLTVL.

The CDR3 DNA follows: TGTGCCAGCAGTTACTCGAGGAGCGGGGGCTATGGCTACACCTTC. This gives the protein CASSYSRSGGYGYTF. The chain is built from TRBV6-5 and TRBJ1-2, with D perhaps TRBD1 (5 bases). The length of the CDR3 is 15 residues. Between the trimmed V and J ends, which lost 0 bases and 4 bases, there was a span of 12 bases. Germline V gene sequence: CDR1 MNHEY, CDR2 SVGAGI.